The rows below give T cell receptor beta chains drawn from one sample of a study of cytomegalovirus exposure and HLA in healthy donors. Here immunoSEQ multiplex PCR was the method, and the copy in TCRdb shows in-frame clones only, minus some. The sample shows fewer than 300,000 clones, 80% of them seen only once. The sequencing sample was made of PBMCs. Source of these receptors: a girl under 10 years old in good health and CMV-seronegative. The CDR3 runs from the conserved cysteine through the conserved F or W. The order of the fields is J gene, D gene, V gene, CDR3 protein, CDR3 DNA. The D gene is left open where the match is weak.

TRBJ1-2 | . | TRBV5-1 | CASRGQYEAYGYTF | TGCGCCAGCAGGGGGCAGTACGAAGCCTATGGCTACACCTTC
TRBJ2-5 | TRBD2 | TRBV4-1 | CASSLGTRETQYF | TGCGCCAGCAGTCTCGGGACTAGGGAGACCCAGTACTTC
TRBJ2-3 | . | TRBV6-1 | CASSALFSTDTQYF | TGTGCCAGCAGTGCACTATTTAGCACAGATACGCAGTATTTT
TRBJ2-1 | TRBD2 | TRBV5-4 | CASSPVGGAYNEQFF | TGTGCCAGCAGCCCTGTTGGGGGGGCCTACAATGAGCAGTTCTTC
TRBJ1-4 | . | TRBV7-9 | CALRGNEKLFF | TGTGCCCTCCGAGGCAATGAAAAACTGTTTTTT
TRBJ2-7 | TRBD2 | TRBV7-9 | CASSFPRLAGPGADYEQYF | TGTGCCAGCAGCTTTCCCCGACTAGCGGGACCAGGGGCCGACTACGAGCAGTACTTC
TRBJ1-2 | . | TRBV2 | CATLAGLGGYTF | TGTGCCACCCTGGCGGGTTTGGGTGGCTACACCTTC
TRBJ2-7 | TRBD2 | TRBV2 | CASSDPLPGGPYEQYF | TGTGCCAGCAGTGACCCCCTTCCGGGAGGGCCCTACGAGCAGTACTTC
TRBJ2-3 | TRBD2 | TRBV5-1 | CASSRSSPRLAATDTQYF | TGCGCCAGCAGCAGATCAAGTCCTAGACTAGCGGCCACAGATACGCAGTATTTT
TRBJ2-1 | TRBD2 | TRBV11-2 | CASSSGTSGELYNEQFF | TGTGCCAGCAGCTCGGGGACTAGCGGGGAGCTATACAATGAGCAGTTCTTC
TRBJ2-7 | TRBD1 | TRBV6-1 | CASRGQGWAYEQHF | TGTGCCAGCAGGGGACAGGGATGGGCCTACGAGCAGCACTTC